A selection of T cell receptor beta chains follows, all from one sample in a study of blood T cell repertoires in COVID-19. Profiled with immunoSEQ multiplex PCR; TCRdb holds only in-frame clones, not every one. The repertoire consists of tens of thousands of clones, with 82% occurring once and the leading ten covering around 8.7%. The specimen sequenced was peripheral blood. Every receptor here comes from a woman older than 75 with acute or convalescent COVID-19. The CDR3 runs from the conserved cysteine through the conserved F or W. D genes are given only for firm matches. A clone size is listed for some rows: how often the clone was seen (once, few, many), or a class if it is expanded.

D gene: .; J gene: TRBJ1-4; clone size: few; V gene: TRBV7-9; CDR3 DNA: TGTGCCAGCAGCTCCACGACAGTCTATGAAAAACTGTTTTTT; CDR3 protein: CASSSTTVYEKLFF
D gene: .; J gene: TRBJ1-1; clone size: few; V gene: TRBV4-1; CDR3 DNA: TGCGCCAGCAGCCAAGCGTTCCAGGGGAGGGCTGAAGCTTTCTTT; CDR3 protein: CASSQAFQGRAEAFF
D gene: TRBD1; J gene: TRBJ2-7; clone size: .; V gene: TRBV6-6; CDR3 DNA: TGTGCCAGCAGTTACCGGACAGGGACCTACGAGCAGTACTTC; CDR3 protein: CASSYRTGTYEQYF
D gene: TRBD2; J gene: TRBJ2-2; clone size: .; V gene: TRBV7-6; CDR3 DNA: TGTGCCAGCAGCTTAGTAGCGGGAGTTAACACCGGGGAGCTGTTTTTT; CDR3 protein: CASSLVAGVNTGELFF
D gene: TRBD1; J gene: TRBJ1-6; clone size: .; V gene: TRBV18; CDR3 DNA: TGTGCCAGCTCAACCTCGGGACAGTATAATTCACCCCTCCACTTT; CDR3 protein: CASSTSGQYNSPLHF
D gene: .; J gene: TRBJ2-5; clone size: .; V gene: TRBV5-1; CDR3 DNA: TGCGCCAGCAGCATATCTAGCGCAGAGACCCAGTACTTC; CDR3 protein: CASSISSAETQYF
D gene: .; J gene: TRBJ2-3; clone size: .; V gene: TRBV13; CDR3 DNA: TGTGCCAGCAGCTCCTCATCAGGGGTAGGAGATACGCAGTATTTT; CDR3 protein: CASSSSSGVGDTQYF
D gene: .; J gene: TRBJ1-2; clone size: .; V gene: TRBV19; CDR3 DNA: TGTGCCAGTACCAAAACCGGGACGGACAGCTATGGCTACACCTTC; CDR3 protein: CASTKTGTDSYGYTF
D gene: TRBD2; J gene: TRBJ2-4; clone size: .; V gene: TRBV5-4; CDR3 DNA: TGTGCCAGCAGCACCCGGACTAGCGGAACCTCAAACATTCAGTACTTC; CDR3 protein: CASSTRTSGTSNIQYF
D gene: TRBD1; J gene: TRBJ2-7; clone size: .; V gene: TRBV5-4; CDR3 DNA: TGTGCCAGCAGCTCACCACAGGGGGCAAGCGAGCAGTACTTC; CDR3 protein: CASSSPQGASEQYF
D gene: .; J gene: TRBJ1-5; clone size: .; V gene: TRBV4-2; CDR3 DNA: TGTGCCAGCAGCCAAGATCAAGATGAGGGTTTTGGTCAGCCCCAGCATTTT; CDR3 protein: CASSQDQDEGFGQPQHF
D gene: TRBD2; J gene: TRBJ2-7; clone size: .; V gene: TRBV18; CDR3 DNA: TGTGCCAGCTCAAAAGGACTAGACTACGAGCAGTACTTC; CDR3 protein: CASSKGLDYEQYF
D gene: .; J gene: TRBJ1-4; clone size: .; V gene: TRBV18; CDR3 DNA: TGTGCCAGCTCACCACTTGGCCTCGATGAAAAACTGTTTTTT; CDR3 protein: CASSPLGLDEKLFF
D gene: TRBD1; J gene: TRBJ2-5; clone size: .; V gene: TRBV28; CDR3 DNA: TGTGCCAGCAGCCCGCCGACAGGGTCGAAGAGGACCCAGTACTTC; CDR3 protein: CASSPPTGSKRTQYF
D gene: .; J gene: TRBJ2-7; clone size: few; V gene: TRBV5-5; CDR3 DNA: TGTGCCAGCAGCTTGGGACCTCGGGCAGGGTACGAGCAGTACTTC; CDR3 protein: CASSLGPRAGYEQYF
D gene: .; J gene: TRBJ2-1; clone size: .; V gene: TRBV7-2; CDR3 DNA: TGTGCCAGCAGGTCTGTGGGAGTCAATGAGCAGTTCTTC; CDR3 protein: CASRSVGVNEQFF
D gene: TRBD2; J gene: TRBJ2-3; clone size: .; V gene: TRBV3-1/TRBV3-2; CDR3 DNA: TGTGCCAGCAGCCAGACTAGCGGGGGGGAATGGGATACGCAGTATTTT; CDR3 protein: CASSQTSGGEWDTQYF
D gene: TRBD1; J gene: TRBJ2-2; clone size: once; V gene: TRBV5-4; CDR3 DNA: TGTGCCAGCAGCACCGGACAGGGGCGAGGCACCGGGGAGCTGTTTTTT; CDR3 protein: CASSTGQGRGTGELFF
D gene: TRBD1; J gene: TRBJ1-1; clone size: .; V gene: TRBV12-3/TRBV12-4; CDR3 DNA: TGTGCCAGCAACAGGGGGGGTCGGACTGAAGCTTTCTTT; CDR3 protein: CASNRGGRTEAFF
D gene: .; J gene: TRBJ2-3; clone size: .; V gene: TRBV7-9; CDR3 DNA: TGTGCCAGCAGCGCTACGGTTGGTGAGAGAGATACGCAGTATTTT; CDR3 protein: CASSATVGERDTQYF
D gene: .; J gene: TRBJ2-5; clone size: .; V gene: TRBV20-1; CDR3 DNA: TGCAGTGCAGTCGCCCGGGGAGCCCAGTACTTC; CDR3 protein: CSAVARGAQYF
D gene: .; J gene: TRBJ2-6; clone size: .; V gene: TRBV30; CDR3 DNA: TGTGCCTGGAGTGGCCGAAGGAGGGCCTCTGGGGCCAACGTCCTGACTTTC; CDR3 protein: CAWSGRRRASGANVLTF
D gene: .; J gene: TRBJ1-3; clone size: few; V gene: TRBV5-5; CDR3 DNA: TGTGCCAGCAGCTTGGCTCCGGTCTCTGGAAACACCATATATTTT; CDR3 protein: CASSLAPVSGNTIYF
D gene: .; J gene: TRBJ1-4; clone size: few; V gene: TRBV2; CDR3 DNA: TGTGCCAGCAGCCGAGACTTTAATGAAAAACTGTTTTTT; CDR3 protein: CASSRDFNEKLFF
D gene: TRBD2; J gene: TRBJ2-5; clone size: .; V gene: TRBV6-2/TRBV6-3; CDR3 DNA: TGTGCCAGCAGTTACTCGGCTAGCGGGGAAGAGACCCAGTACTTC; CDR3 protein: CASSYSASGEETQYF
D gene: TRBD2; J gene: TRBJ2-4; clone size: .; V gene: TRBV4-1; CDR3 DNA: TGCGCCAGCAGCCCGCCCGGACTAGCAAGGGAAAACATTCAGTACTTC; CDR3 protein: CASSPPGLARENIQYF
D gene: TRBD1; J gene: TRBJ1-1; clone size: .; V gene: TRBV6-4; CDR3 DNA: TGTGCCAGCAGACCCGGACAGGGGTTCCCTAACACTGAAGCTTTCTTT; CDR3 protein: CASRPGQGFPNTEAFF
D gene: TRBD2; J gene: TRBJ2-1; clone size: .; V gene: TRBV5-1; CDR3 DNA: TGCGCCAGCAGCTCTGGGACTAGCGGGGGGGCCCATGAGCAGTTCTTC; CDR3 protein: CASSSGTSGGAHEQFF
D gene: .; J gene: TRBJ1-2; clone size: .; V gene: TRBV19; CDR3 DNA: TGTGCCAGTAGCATGACATATGGCTACACCTTC; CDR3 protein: CASSMTYGYTF
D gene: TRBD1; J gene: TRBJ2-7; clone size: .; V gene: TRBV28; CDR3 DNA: TGTGCCAGCAGTCCAGGGGGACCCACCTACGAGCAGTACTTC; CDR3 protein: CASSPGGPTYEQYF
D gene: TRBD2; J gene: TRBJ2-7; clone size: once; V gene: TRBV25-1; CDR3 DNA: TGTGCCAGCAGTCGTACTAGCGGTGCCTACGAGCAGTACTTC; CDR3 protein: CASSRTSGAYEQYF
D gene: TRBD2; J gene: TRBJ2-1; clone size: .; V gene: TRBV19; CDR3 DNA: TGTGCCAGTAATGGGGGGAGCGGGAGGGCAAATGAGCAGTTCTTC; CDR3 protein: CASNGGSGRANEQFF
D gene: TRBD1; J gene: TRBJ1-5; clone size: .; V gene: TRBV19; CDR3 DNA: TGTGCCAGTAGGACAGGGGGCTCAGGCAATCAGCCCCAGCATTTT; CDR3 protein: CASRTGGSGNQPQHF
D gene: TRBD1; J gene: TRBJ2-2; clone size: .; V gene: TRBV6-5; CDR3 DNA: TGTGCCATCCGATGGGACAGGACCACCGGGGAGCTGTTTTTT; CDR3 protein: CAIRWDRTTGELFF
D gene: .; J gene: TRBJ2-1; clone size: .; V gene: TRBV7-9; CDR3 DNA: TGTGCCAGCAGCTCCCCTAGCCCACAGCCCCAGCCACACAATGAGCAGTTCTTC; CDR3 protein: CASSSPSPQPQPHNEQFF
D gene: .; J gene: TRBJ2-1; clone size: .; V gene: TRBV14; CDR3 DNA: TGTGCCAGCAGCCAAGGAGTCGGCTCCTACAATGAGCAGTTCTTC; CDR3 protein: CASSQGVGSYNEQFF
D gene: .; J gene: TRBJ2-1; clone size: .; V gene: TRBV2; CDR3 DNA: TGTGCCAGCAGTGAGGAGTGGCGAGGTGAGCAGTTCTTC; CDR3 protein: CASSEEWRGEQFF
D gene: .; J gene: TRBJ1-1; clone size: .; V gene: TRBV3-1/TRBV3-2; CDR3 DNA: TGTGCCAGCAGCCAAGGTACCGGTTCTGAAGCTTTCTTT; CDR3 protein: CASSQGTGSEAFF
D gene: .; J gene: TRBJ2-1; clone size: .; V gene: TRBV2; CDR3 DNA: TGTGCCACTACCCTGCGGGAACACAATGAGCAGTTCTTC; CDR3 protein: CATTLREHNEQFF
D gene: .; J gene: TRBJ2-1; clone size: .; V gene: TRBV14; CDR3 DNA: TGTGCCAGCAGCCAAGGTAATGGGGAGAGCTCCTACAATGAGCAGTTCTTC; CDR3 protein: CASSQGNGESSYNEQFF
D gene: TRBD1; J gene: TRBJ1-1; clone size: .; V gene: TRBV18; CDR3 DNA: TGTGCCAGCTCACCCAACAGGGGCTCGGACACTGAAGCTTTCTTT; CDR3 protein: CASSPNRGSDTEAFF
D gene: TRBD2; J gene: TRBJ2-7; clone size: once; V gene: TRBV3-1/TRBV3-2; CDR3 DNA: TGTGCCAGCAGCCACAAAAACGGGGGGTACTACGAGCAGTACTTC; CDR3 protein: CASSHKNGGYYEQYF
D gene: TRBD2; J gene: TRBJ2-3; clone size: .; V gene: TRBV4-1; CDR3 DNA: TGCGCCAGCAGCCAAACCAGGACTAGGGGTCCAGATACGCAGTATTTT; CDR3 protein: CASSQTRTRGPDTQYF